This record concerns one TCR beta chain sequence. The protocol was immunoSEQ multiplex PCR, while the TCRdb copy is restricted to in-frame clones and leaves out a portion. The data contain some 17,000 clones, less than 75% of them singletons. The data stem from a study of neoadjuvant anti-PD-1 for oral cavity cancer. Study-level information: Most patients had three to four biweekly doses of 3 mg/kg nivolumab before resection.

The V gene end was trimmed by 5 bases and the J gene end by 6 bases; junction bases not matched to a gene: 6. The CDR3 loop spans 14 amino acids. Germline V lookup: CDR1 MNHEY, CDR2 SVGAGI. The clonotype originates from a person aged 35-79 years with oral cavity squamous cell carcinoma. The V gene is TRBV6-5, the J gene TRBJ2-7; 11 positions agree with TRBD2. The sample here was PBMCs, taken before nivolumab (anti-PD-1) treatment. CDR3 DNA sequence: TGTGCCAGCAGTACACTAGCGGGAGTTCGCGAGCAGTACTTC. Translation: CASSTLAGVREQYF.